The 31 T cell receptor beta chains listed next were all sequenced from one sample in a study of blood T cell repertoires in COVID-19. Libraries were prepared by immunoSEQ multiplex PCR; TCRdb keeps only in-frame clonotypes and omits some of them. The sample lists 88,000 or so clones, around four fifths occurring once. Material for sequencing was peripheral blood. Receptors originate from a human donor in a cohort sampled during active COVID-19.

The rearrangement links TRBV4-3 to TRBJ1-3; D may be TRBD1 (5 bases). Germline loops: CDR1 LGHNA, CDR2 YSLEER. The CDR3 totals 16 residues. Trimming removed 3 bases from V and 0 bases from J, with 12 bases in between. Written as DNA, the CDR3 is TGCGCCAGCAGCCAGGAAACAGGAAACTCTGGAAACACCATATATTTT. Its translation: CASSQETGNSGNTIYF.

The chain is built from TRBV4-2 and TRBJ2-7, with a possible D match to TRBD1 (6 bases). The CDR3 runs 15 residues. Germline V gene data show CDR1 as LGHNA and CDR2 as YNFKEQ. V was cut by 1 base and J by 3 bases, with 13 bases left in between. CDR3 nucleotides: TGTGCCAGCAGCCAAGCACAGGGTCGGGACTACGAGCAGTACTTC. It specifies CASSQAQGRDYEQYF.

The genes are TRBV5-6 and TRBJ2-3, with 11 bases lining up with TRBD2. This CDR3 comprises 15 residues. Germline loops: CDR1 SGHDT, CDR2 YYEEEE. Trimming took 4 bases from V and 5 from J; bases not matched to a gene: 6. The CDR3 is CASSGTSGARDTQYF. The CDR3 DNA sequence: TGTGCCAGCAGCGGGACTAGCGGAGCGAGAGATACGCAGTATTTT.

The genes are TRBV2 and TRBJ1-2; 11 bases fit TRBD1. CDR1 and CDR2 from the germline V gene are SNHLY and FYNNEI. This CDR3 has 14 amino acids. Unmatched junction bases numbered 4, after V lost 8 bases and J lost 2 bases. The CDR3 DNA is TGTGCCAGCGCCGGGACAGGGGGAAACTATGGCTACACCTTC. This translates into CASAGTGGNYGYTF.

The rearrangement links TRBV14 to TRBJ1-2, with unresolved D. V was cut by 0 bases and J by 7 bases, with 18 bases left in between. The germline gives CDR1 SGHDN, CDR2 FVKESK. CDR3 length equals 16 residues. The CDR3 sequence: CASSQDQGGLLSGYTF. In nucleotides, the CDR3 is TGTGCCAGCAGCCAAGACCAAGGAGGACTTTTGAGTGGCTACACCTTC.

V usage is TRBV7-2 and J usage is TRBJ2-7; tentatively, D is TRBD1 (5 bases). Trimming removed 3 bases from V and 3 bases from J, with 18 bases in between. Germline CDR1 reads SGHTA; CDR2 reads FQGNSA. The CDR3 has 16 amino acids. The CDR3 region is CASSLAASGWNYEQYF. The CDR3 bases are TGTGCCAGCAGCTTGGCCGCGTCAGGGTGGAACTACGAGCAGTACTTC.

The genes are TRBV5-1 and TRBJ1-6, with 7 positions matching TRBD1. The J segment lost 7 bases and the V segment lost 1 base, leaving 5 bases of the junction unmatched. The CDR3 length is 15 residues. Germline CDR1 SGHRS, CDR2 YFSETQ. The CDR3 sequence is CASSLTDRENSPLHF. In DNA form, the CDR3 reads TGCGCCAGCAGCTTGACCGACAGGGAGAATTCACCCCTCCACTTT.

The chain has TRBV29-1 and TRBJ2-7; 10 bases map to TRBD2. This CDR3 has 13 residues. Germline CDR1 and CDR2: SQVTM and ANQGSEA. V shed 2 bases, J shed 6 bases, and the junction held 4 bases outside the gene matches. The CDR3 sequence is CSVELGLASEQYF. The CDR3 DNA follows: TGCAGCGTTGAATTGGGACTAGCGAGCGAGCAGTACTTC.

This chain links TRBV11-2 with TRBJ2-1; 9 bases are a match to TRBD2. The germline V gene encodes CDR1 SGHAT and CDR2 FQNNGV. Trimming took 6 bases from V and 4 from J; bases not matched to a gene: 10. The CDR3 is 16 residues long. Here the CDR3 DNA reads TGTGCCAGCAGAGCGTTCGGGAGCGGGAGGTACAATGAGCAGTTCTTC. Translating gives CASRAFGSGRYNEQFF.

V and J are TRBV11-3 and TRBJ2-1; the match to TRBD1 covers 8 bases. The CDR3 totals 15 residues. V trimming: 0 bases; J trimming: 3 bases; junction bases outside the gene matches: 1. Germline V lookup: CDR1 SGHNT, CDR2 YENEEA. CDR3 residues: CASSLDGQGYNEQFF. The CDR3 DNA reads TGTGCCAGCAGCTTAGATGGACAGGGCTACAATGAGCAGTTCTTC.

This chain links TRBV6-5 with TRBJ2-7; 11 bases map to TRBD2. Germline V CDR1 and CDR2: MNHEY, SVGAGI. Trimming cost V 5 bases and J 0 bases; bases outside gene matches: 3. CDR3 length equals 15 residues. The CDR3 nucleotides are TGTGCCAGCAGTAGGACTAGCGGGCCCTCCTACGAGCAGTACTTC. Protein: CASSRTSGPSYEQYF.

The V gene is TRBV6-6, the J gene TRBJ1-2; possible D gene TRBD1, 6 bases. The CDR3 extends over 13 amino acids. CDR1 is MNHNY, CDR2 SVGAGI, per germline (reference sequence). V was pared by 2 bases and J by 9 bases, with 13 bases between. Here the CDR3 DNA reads TGTGCCAGCAGTTACGATACAGGGTTTAGCTACACCTTC. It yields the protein CASSYDTGFSYTF.

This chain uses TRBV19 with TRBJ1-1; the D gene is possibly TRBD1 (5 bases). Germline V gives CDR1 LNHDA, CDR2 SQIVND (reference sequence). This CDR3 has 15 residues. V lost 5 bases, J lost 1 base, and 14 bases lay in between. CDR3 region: CASSSATARNTEAFF. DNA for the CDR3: TGTGCCAGTAGTTCGGCGACAGCAAGGAACACTGAAGCTTTCTTT.

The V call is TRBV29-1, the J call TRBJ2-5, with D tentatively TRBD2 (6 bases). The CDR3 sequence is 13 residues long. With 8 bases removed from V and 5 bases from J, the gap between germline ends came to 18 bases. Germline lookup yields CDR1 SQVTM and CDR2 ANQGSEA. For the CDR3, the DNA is TGCAGCTCCGCGGACATAAGCGGGGAGACCCAGTACTTC. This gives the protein CSSADISGETQYF. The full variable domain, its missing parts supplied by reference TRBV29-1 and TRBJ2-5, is SAVISQKPSRDICQRGTSLTIQCQVDSQVTMMFWYRQQPGQSLTLIATANQGSEATYESGFVIDKFPISRPNLTFSTLTVSNMSPEDSSIYLCSSADISGETQYFGPGTRLLVL.

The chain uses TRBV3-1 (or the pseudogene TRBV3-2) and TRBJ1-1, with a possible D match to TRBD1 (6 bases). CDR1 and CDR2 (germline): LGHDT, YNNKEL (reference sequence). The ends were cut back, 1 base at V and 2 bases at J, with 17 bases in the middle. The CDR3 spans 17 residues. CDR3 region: CASSQGQATAFNTEAFF. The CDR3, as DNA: TGTGCCAGCAGCCAAGGACAGGCCACGGCTTTTAACACTGAAGCTTTCTTT.

CDR3 loop: CASSEQERGGTETQYF. The DNA of the CDR3 is TGTGCCAGCAGTGAACAGGAGCGGGGGGGTACAGAGACCCAGTACTTC. This rearrangement joins TRBV2 to TRBJ2-5, with 10 bases matching TRBD2. Per germline, CDR1 SNHLY and CDR2 FYNNEI. The length of the CDR3 is 16 residues. V was clipped by 2 bases and J by 4 bases; unmatched bases: 7.

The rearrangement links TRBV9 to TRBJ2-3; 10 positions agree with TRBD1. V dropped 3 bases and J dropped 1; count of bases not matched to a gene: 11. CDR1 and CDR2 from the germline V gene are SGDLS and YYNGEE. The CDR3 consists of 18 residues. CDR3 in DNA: TGTGCCAGCAGCGACGGGACAGGGGTCGGGCTAGGCACAGATACGCAGTATTTT. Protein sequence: CASSDGTGVGLGTDTQYF.

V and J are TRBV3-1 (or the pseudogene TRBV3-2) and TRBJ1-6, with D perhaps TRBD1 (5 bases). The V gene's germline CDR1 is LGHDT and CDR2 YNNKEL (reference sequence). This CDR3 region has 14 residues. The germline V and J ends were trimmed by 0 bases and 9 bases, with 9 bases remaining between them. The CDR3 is CASSQDRGGSPLHF. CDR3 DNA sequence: TGTGCCAGCAGCCAAGATAGGGGTGGTTCACCCCTCCACTTT.

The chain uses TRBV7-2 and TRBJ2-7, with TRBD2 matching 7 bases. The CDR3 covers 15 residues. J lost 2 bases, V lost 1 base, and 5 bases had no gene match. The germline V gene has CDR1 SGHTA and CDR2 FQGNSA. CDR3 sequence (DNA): TGTGCCAGCAGCTTAGATTCCGGGACTACCTACGAGCAGTACTTC. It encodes CASSLDSGTTYEQYF.

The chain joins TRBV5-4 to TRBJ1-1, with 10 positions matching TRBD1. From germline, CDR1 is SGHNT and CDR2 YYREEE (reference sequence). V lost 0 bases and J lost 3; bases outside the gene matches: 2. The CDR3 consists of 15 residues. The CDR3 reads CASSLADRGHTEAFF. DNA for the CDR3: TGTGCCAGCAGCTTGGCCGACAGGGGGCACACTGAAGCTTTCTTT.

DNA for the CDR3: TGTGCCAGTCAACCACAAAGTGGAGGGGACTACAATGAGCAGTTCTTC. Protein: CASQPQSGGDYNEQFF. The V gene is TRBV19, the J gene TRBJ2-1, with D possibly TRBD2 on 6 matching bases. This CDR3 has 16 amino acids. Germline CDR1 reads LNHDA; CDR2 reads SQIVND (reference sequence). Trimming took 8 bases from V and 3 from J, leaving 20 bases between them. Full variable domain (outside the CDR3, taken from reference TRBV19 and TRBJ2-1): DGGITQSPKYLFRKEGQNVTLSCEQNLNHDAMYWYRQDPGQGLRLIYYSQIVNDFQKGDIAEGYSVSREKKESFPLTVTSAQKNPTAFYLCASQPQSGGDYNEQFFGPGTRLTVL.

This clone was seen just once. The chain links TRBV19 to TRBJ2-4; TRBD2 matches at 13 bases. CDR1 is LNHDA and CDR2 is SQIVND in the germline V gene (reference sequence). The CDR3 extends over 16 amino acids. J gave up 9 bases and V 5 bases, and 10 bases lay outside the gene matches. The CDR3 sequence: CASSPRTSGSWVIQYF. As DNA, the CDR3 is TGTGCCAGTAGTCCAAGGACTAGCGGGAGTTGGGTCATTCAGTACTTC.

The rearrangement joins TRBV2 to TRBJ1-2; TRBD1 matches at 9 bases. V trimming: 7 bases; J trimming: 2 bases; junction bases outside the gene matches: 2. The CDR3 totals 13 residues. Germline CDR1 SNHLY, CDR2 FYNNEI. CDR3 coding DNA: TGTGCCAGCATGGGGACAGGGAACTATGGCTACACCTTC. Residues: CASMGTGNYGYTF. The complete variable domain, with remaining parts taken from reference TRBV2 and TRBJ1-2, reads EPEVTQTPSHQVTQMGQEVILRCVPISNHLYFYWYRQILGQKVEFLVSFYNNEISEKSEIFDDQFSVERPDGSNFTLKIRSTKLEDSAMYFCASMGTGNYGYTFGSGTRLTVV.

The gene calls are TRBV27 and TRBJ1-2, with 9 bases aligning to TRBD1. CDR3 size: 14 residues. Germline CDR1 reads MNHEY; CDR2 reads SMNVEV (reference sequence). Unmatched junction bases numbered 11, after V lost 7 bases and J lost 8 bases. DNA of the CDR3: TGTGCCAGCACCACGACCGGGACAGGGAGCGGCTACACCTTC. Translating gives CASTTTGTGSGYTF.

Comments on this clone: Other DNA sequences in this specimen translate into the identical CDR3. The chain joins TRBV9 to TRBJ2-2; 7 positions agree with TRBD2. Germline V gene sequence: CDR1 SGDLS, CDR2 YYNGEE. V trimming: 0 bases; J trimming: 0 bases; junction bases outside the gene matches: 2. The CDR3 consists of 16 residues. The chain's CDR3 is CASSVGAGSNTGELFF. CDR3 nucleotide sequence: TGTGCCAGCAGCGTAGGAGCGGGGTCGAACACCGGGGAGCTGTTTTTT.

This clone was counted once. Here the CDR3 DNA reads TGTGCCAGCAGCCAAATGACAGGGGGCGAACCTGACGAGCAGTACTTC. Translated: CASSQMTGGEPDEQYF. This chain uses TRBV6-6 with TRBJ2-7, with 10 positions matching TRBD1. Germline V gives CDR1 MNHNY, CDR2 SVGAGI (reference sequence). V trimming: 6 bases; J trimming: 5 bases; junction bases outside the gene matches: 13. The CDR3 has 16 amino acids.

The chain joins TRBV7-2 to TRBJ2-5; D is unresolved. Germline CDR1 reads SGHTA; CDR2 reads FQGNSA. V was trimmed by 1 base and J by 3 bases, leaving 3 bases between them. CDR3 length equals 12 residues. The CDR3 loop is CASSLDKETQYF. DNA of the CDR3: TGTGCCAGCAGCTTAGACAAAGAGACCCAGTACTTC.

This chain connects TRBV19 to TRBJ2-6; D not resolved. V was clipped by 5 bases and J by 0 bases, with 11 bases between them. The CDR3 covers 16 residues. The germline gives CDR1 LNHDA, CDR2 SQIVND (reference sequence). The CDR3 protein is CASSGRRLSGANVLTF. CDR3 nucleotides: TGTGCCAGTAGTGGCAGGCGCCTCTCTGGGGCCAACGTCCTGACTTTC.

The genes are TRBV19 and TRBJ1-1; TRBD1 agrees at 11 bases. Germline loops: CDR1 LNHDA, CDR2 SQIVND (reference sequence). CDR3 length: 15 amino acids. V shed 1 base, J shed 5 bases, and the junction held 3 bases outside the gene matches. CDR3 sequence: CASSIADRGRTEAFF. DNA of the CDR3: TGTGCCAGTAGTATAGCGGACAGGGGGCGAACTGAAGCTTTCTTT.

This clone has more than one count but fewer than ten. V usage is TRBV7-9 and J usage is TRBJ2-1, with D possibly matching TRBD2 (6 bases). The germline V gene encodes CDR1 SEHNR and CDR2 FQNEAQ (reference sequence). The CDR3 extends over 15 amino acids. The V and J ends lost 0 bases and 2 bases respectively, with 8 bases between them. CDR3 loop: CASSLARGAYNEQFF. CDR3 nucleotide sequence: TGTGCCAGCAGCTTAGCGCGGGGTGCCTACAATGAGCAGTTCTTC.

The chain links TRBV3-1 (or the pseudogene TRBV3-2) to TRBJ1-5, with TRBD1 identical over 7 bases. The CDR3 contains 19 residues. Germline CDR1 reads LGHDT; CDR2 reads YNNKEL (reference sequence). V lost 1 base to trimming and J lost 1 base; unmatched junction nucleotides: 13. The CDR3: CASSQGGPGRGESNQPQHF. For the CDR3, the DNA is TGTGCCAGCAGCCAAGGGGGCCCCGGCAGGGGGGAAAGCAATCAGCCCCAGCATTTT.